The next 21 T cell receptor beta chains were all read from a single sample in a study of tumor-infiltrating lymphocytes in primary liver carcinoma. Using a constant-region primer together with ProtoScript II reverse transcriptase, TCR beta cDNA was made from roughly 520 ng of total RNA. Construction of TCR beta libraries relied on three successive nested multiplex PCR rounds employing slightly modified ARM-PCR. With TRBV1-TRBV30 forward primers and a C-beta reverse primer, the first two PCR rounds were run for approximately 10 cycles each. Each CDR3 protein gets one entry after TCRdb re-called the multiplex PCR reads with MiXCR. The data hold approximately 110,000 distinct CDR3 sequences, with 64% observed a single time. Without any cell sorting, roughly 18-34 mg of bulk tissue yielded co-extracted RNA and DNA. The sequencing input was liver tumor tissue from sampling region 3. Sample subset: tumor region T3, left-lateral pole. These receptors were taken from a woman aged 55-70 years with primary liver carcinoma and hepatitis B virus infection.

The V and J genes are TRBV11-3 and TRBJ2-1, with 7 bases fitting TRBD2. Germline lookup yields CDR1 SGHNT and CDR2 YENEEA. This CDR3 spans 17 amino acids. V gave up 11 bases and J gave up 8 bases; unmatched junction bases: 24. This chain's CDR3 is CAGSLGRGEWGVDEQFF. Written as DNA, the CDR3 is TGTGCCGGAAGCTTAGGTCGGGGGGAATGGGGTGTCGATGAGCAGTTCTTC.

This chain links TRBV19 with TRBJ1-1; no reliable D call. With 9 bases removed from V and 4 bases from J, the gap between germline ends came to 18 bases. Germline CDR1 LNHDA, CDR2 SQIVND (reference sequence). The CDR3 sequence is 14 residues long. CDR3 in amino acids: CASTPVSESTEAFF. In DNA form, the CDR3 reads TGTGCCAGCACCCCGGTGTCAGAGAGCACTGAAGCTTTCTTT. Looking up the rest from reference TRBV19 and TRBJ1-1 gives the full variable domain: DGGITQSPKYLFRKEGQNVTLSCEQNLNHDAMYWYRQDPGQGLRLIYYSQIVNDFQKGDIAEGYSVSREKKESFPLTVTSAQKNPTAFYLCASTPVSESTEAFFGQGTRLTVV.

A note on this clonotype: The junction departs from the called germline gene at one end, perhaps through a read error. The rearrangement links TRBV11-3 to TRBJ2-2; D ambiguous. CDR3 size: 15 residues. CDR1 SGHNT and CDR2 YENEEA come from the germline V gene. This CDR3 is CASSPLGGNTGELFF. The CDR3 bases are TGTGCCAGCAGCCCCCTGGGCGGTAACACCGGAGAGCTGTTTTTT. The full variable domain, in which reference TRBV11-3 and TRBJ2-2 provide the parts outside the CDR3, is EAGVVQSPRYKIIEKKQPVAFWCNPISGHNTLYWYLQNLGQGPELLIRYENEEAVDDSQLPKDRFSAERLKGVDSTLKIQPAELGDSAVYLCASSPLGGNTGELFFGEGSRLTVL.

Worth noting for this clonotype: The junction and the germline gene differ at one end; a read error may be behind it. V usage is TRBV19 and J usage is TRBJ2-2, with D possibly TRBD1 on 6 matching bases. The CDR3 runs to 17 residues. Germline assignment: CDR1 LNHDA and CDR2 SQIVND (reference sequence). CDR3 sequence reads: CVSSFRLRTDNTGELFF. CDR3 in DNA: TGTGTCAGTAGCTTCCGCCTTCGGACAGACAACACCGGGGAGCTGTTCTTT.

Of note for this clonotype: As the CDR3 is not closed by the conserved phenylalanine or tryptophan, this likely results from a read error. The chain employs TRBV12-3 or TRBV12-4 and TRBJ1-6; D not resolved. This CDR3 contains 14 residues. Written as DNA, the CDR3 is TGTGCCGGCAGTTTCTACCGCTCCAATTCACCCCTCCACTTA. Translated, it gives CAGSFYRSNSPLHL.

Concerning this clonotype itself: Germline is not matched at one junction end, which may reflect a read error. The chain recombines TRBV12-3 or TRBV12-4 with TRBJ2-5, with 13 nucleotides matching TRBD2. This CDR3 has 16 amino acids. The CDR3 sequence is CACSSTSGRAGETKYF. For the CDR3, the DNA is TGTGCCTGCAGTTCCACTAGCGGGAGGGCCGGGGAGACCAAGTACTTC.

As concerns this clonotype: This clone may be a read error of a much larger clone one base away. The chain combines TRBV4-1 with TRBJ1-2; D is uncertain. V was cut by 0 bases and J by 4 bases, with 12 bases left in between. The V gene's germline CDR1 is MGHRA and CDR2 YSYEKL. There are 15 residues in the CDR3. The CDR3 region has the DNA TGCGCCAGCAGCCAAGATTGGGCATGCGTCTATGGCTACACCTTC. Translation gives CASSQDWACVYGYTF.

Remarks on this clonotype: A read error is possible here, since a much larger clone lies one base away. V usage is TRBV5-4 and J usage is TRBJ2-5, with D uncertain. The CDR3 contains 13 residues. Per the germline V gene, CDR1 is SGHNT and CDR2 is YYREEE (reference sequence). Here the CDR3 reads CSSSLKQKETQYF. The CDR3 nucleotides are TGTTCCAGCAGCTTGAAACAGAAAGAGACCCAGTACTTC.

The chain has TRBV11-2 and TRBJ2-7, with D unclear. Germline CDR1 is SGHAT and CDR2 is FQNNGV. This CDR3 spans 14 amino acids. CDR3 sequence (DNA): TGTAACAGCAGCTTAGAGCCGGGTCCGAACGAGCAGTACTTC. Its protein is CNSSLEPGPNEQYF.

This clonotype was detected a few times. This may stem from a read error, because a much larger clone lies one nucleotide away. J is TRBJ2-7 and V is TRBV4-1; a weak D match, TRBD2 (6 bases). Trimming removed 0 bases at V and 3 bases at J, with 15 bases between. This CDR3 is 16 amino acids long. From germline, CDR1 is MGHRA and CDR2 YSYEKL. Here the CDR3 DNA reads TGCGCCAGCAGCCAAGATCGTGTTAGCGGCATCTACGAGCAGTACTTC. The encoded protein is CASSQDRVSGIYEQYF.

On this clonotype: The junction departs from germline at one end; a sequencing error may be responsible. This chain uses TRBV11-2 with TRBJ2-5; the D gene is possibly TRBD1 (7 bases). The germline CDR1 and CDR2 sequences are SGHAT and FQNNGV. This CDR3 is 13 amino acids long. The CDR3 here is CASSYAGGKTLYF. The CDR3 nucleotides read TGTGCCAGCAGCTATGCAGGGGGGAAGACCCTGTACTTC.

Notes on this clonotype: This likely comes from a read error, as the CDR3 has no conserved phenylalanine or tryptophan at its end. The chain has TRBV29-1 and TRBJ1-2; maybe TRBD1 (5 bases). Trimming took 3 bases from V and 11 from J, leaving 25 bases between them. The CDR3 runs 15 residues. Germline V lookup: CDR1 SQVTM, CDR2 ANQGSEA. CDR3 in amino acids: CSVDRGAVGAGGYTS. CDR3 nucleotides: TGCAGCGTTGATCGTGGGGCAGTAGGAGCCGGCGGTTACACCTCC.

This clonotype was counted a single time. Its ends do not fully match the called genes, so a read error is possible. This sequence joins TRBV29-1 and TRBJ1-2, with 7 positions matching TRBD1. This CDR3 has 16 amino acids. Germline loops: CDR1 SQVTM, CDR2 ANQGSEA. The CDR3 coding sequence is TGCAGCGTTGACCCGCGGACAGGACCCGTCTCCTGTGGCTACGCCTTC. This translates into CSVDPRTGPVSCGYAF.

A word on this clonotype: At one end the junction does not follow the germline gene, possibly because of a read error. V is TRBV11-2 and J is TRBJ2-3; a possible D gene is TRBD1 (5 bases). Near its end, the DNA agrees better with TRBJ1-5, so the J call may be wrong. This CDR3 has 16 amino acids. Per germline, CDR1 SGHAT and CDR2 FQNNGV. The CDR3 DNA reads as TGTACCAGCGGATCGCAGGGACTCCTACGCACAGATACGCAGCATTTT. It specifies CTSGSQGLLRTDTQHF.

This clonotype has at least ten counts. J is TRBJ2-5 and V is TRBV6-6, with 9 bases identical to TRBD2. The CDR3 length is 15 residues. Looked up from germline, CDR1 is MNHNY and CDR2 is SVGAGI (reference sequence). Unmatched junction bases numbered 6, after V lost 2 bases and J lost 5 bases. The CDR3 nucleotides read TGTGCCAGCAGTTACGGACGGGCGGGAGGGGAGACCCAGTACTTC. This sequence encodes CASSYGRAGGETQYF.

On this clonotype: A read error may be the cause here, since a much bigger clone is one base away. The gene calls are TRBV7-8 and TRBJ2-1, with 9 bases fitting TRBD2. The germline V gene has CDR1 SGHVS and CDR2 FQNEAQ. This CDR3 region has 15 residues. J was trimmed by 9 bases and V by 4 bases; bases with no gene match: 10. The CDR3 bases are TGTGCCAGCAGCTGCAGGACTAGCGCCGGTAGTGAGCAGTTCTTC. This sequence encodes CASSCRTSAGSEQFF.

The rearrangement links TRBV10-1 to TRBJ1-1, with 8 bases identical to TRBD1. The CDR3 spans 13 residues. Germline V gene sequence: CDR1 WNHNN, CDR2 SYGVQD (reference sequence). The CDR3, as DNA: TGCGCAAGCTCGGGACAGGTGATCACTGAAGCTTTCTTT. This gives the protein CASSGQVITEAFF.

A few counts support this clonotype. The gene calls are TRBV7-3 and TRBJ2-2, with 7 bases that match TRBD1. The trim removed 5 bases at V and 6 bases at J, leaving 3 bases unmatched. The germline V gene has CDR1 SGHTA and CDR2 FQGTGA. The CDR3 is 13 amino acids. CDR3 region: CASSNRGPGELFF. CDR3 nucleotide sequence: TGTGCCAGCAGCAACAGGGGTCCCGGGGAGCTGTTTTTT.

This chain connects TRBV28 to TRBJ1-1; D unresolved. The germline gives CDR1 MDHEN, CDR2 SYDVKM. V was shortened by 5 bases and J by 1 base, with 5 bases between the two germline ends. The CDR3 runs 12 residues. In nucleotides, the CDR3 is TGTGCCAGCAGTCTTAGGAACACTGAAGCTTTCTTT. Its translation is CASSLRNTEAFF.

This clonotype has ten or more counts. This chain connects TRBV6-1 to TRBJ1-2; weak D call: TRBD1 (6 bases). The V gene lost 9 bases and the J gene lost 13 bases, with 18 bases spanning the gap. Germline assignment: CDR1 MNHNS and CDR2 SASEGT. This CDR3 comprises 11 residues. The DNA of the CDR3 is TGTGCCAGTAACCGGAGGACAGCCCGCACCTTC. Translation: CASNRRTARTF.

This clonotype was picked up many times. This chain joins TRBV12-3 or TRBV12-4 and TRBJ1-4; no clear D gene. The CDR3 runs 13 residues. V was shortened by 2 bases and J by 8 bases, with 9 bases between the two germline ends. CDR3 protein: CASSLNLSEKLFF. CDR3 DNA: TGTGCCAGCAGTTTAAATCTGTCGGAAAAACTGTTTTTT.